This TCR beta chain emerged from a study of graft-versus-host responses after intestinal transplantation. Overall study context: Anti-thymocyte globulin was used for induction in all recipients, who then took tacrolimus and steroids for two to four years.

The germline CDR1 and CDR2 sequences are MDHEN and SYDVKM. CDR3 size: 16 residues. V shed 3 bases and J shed 2 bases, with 14 bases lying between them. Overall study results and limits: When patients had graft-donor T cell macrochimerism, their allografts held high graft-versus-host to host-versus-graft clonal ratios.

Profiling relied on immunoSEQ multiplex PCR, and the TCRdb table lists in-frame clones only, not all of them. The table has tens of thousands of clones, 89% seen once. A word on this clone: The antigen remains unidentified.

This TCR was sampled from a human donor who was the organ donor for an intestinal transplant. The material was unstimulated CD4+ T cells sorted from spleen or lymph node cells, obtained before transplant. The V and J genes are TRBV28 and TRBJ1-3; D unclear. The CDR3 loop reads CASSFEITGTGNTIYF. The CDR3 DNA is TGTGCCAGCAGTTTTGAGATAACGGGGACTGGAAACACCATATATTTT. Full variable domain (missing parts from reference TRBV28 and TRBJ1-3): DVKVTQSSRYLVKRTGEKVFLECVQDMDHENMFWYRQDPGLGLRLIYFSYDVKMKEKGDIPEGYSVSREKKERFSLILESASTNQTSMYLCASSFEITGTGNTIYFGEGSWLTVV.